These 7 T cell receptor beta chains came from one sample sequenced in a study of early stage breast cancer tumors. TCRdb's table, derived via immunoSEQ multiplex PCR, lists solely in-frame clones and lacks some. The data hold about 28,000 clones, with more than 65% observed a single time. Sequenced: blood. These receptors originate from a person in their 40s with breast cancer.

This chain connects TRBV5-6 to TRBJ1-2; TRBD1 aligns across 9 bases. V shed 2 bases, J shed 5 bases, and the junction held 10 bases outside the gene matches. CDR3 length equals 16 residues. Germline V gene sequence: CDR1 SGHDT, CDR2 YYEEEE. The CDR3 nucleotides are TGTGCCAGCAGCTTAAATGCTGGACAGGGGACTTATGGCTACACCTTC. Its translation is CASSLNAGQGTYGYTF.

This chain uses TRBV7-2 with TRBJ2-2; 11 bases match TRBD2. The CDR3 consists of 17 residues. CDR1 is SGHTA, CDR2 FQGNSA, per germline. V lost 5 bases and J lost 6; bases outside the gene matches: 11. This CDR3 reads CASSNRLAGGLPGELFF. For the CDR3, the DNA is TGTGCCAGCAGCAACCGCCTAGCGGGAGGTCTCCCCGGGGAGCTGTTTTTT.

The chain carries TRBV4-3 and TRBJ1-1; possible D gene TRBD1, 6 bases. Germline CDR1 LGHNA, CDR2 YSLEER. The V end lost 7 bases, the J end lost 4 bases, and 10 bases lay between the germline ends. This CDR3 is 12 amino acids long. The CDR3 spells CASKGGSTEAFF. The CDR3 DNA reads as TGCGCCAGCAAGGGGGGCTCCACTGAAGCTTTCTTT.

In nucleotides, the CDR3 is TGCGCCAGCAGCCAAACACAGGGGGGAAAACTGTTTTTT. The encoded protein is CASSQTQGGKLFF. The genes are TRBV4-3 and TRBJ1-4; the match to TRBD1 covers 8 bases. Unmatched junction bases numbered 3, after V lost 2 bases and J lost 10 bases. Germline values: CDR1 LGHNA, CDR2 YSLEER. This CDR3 has 13 residues.

The chain joins TRBV7-3 to TRBJ2-3; D uncertain. V gave up 3 bases and J gave up 4 bases, with 17 bases separating them. The CDR3 has 16 amino acids. Per the germline V gene, CDR1 is SGHTA and CDR2 is FQGTGA. CDR3 region: CASSLANLGQADTQYF. CDR3 DNA sequence: TGTGCCAGCAGCTTGGCTAACCTAGGGCAGGCAGATACGCAGTATTTT.

This clone was seen more than once but under ten times. The chain has TRBV6-5 and TRBJ2-7; perhaps TRBD2 as D (5 bases). The CDR3 contains 15 residues. Germline CDR1 reads MNHEY; CDR2 reads SVGAGI. Trimming removed 0 bases from V and 4 bases from J, with 13 bases in between. The CDR3 sequence: CASSYSFGLDYEQYF. The DNA of the CDR3 is TGTGCCAGCAGTTACTCTTTCGGACTCGATTACGAGCAGTACTTC.

This rearrangement joins TRBV7-9 to TRBJ1-4; D unresolved. Germline loops: CDR1 SEHNR, CDR2 FQNEAQ (reference sequence). The CDR3 extends over 13 amino acids. V lost 1 base to trimming and J lost 2 bases, with 2 bases between them. CDR3 region: CASSLGTNEKLFF. DNA for the CDR3: TGTGCCAGCAGCTTAGGGACTAATGAAAAACTGTTTTTT.